These 27 T cell receptor beta chains were all obtained from the same sample, sequenced in a study of regulatory T cells in long-lasting Graves disease. The TCR beta library used iRepertoire HTBI primers with Arm-PCR amplification of CDR3. TCRdb ran MiXCR on the multiplex PCR reads and lists one entry per CDR3 protein. The repertoire consists of approximately 400,000 distinct CDR3 sequences, with 15% occurring once and the leading ten covering over 15%. Time point of the sample: newly diagnosed GD, antithyroid drugs for less than 3 months. Construction of the TCR library relied on RNA isolated from PBMCs. The data were also submitted as part of a second study, on T cells in Graves' hyperthyroidism and ophthalmopathy.

The sequencing here drew on peripheral blood mononuclear cells (PBMCs), taken at new diagnosis, from a patient treated with antithyroid drugs. The receptors stem from a woman younger than 45 with Graves disease.

There are many counts of this clonotype. This chain connects TRBV20-1 to TRBJ2-1, with 13 bases aligning to TRBD2. Trimming cost V 6 bases and J 5 bases; bases outside gene matches: 10. This CDR3 has 16 amino acids. The V gene's germline CDR1 is DFQATT and CDR2 SNEGSKA (reference sequence). The CDR3 spells CSAIRLAGGADNEQFF. DNA of the CDR3: TGCAGTGCGATCAGACTAGCGGGAGGCGCCGACAATGAGCAGTTCTTC.

Worth noting for this clonotype: A much larger clonotype is one base distant, so this may be a read error. The chain is built from TRBV6-1 and TRBJ2-6, with D perhaps matching TRBD1 (7 bases). The CDR3 is 20 amino acids. The germline V gene encodes CDR1 MNHNS and CDR2 SASEGT. The CDR3 DNA reads as TGTGCCAGCAGCGAGAAGGGAGGCCCTACAGGGGCTCTGGGGGTCAACGTCCTGACTTTC. It translates to CASSEKGGPTGALGVNVLTF.

This clonotype was picked up one time. The chain combines TRBV12-3 or TRBV12-4 with TRBJ2-7, with 11 bases lining up with TRBD2. The CDR3 is 13 amino acids. V gave up 10 bases and J gave up 8 bases; unmatched junction bases: 10. The CDR3 DNA sequence: TGTGCCACCCTTTCGGGGACTAGCGGAAAGCAGTACTTC. It is translated as CATLSGTSGKQYF.

This clonotype was observed many times. The genes are TRBV12-3 or TRBV12-4 and TRBJ1-1; D unresolved. The germline V and J ends were trimmed by 7 bases and 1 base, with 10 bases remaining between them. The CDR3 sequence is 13 residues long. DNA of the CDR3: TGTGCCAGCAATTCGAGACCGAACACTGAAGCTTTCTTT. Translating it yields CASNSRPNTEAFF.

J is TRBJ2-1 and V is TRBV4-1; D uncertain. The CDR3 is 14 amino acids. CDR1 is MGHRA, CDR2 YSYEKL, per germline. The V end was cut by 2 bases, the J end by 5 bases, with 10 bases between. CDR3 DNA: TGCGCCAGCAGCCAAAGTACAGAACACAATGAGCAGTTCTTC. Protein sequence: CASSQSTEHNEQFF.

In its sample, this clonotype was seen many times. The rearrangement uses TRBV11-2 and TRBJ1-1; D is uncertain. Trimming cost V 3 bases and J 9 bases, with 17 bases left between them. The germline V gene has CDR1 SGHAT and CDR2 FQNNGV. The CDR3 is 14 amino acids. The CDR3 protein is CASSFLERSSKAFF. CDR3 DNA sequence: TGTGCCAGCAGCTTTCTGGAGCGTAGCTCAAAAGCTTTCTTT.

The J gene is TRBJ2-2, the V gene TRBV6-2 or TRBV6-3; unclear D gene. The V and J ends lost 7 bases and 1 base respectively, with 7 bases between them. The CDR3 length is 13 residues. Germline V gene sequence: CDR1 MNHEY, CDR2 SVGEGT. The CDR3 sequence: CASMFQNTGELFF. In DNA form, the CDR3 reads TGTGCCAGCATGTTTCAGAACACCGGGGAGCTGTTTTTT.

About this clonotype itself: A much larger clone differs from this one at a single base, so this may be a read error. The chain joins TRBV11-3 to TRBJ2-6; D not resolved. The length of the CDR3 is 16 residues. V was shortened by 5 bases and J by 3 bases, with 14 bases between the two germline ends. Germline V lookup: CDR1 SGHNT, CDR2 YENEEA. The CDR3 is CASSHREGGGANVLTF. Here the CDR3 DNA reads TGTGCCAGCAGCCATCGTGAAGGTGGTGGGGCCAACGTCCTGACTTTC.

A few counts support this clonotype. The chain recombines TRBV12-3 or TRBV12-4 with TRBJ2-6; D unresolved. V was shortened by 8 bases and J by 2 bases, with 16 bases between the two germline ends. The CDR3 is 16 amino acids. CDR3 coding DNA: TGTGCCAGCCTGGGTATGGGTGGTGCTGGGGCCAACGTCCTGACTTTC. It is translated as CASLGMGGAGANVLTF.

This clonotype was counted ten times or more. The V gene is TRBV5-5, the J gene TRBJ2-7; tentative D call: TRBD2 (5 bases). Germline V gene sequence: CDR1 SGHKS, CDR2 YYEKEE (reference sequence). V lost 6 bases and J lost 2, with 9 bases in between. This CDR3 region has 12 residues. For the CDR3, the DNA is TGTGCCAGCACGGTCGGGACCTACGAGCAGTACTTC. Translating it yields CASTVGTYEQYF.

The genes are TRBV9 and TRBJ2-2, with 7 bases identical to TRBD2. The CDR3 is 16 residues long. The germline V gene encodes CDR1 SGDLS and CDR2 YYNGEE. After removal of 1 base from V and 6 bases from J, the junction contained 9 bases not matched to a gene. This chain's CDR3 is CASSVMAAGVSGELFF. Here the CDR3 DNA reads TGTGCCAGCAGCGTAATGGCCGCGGGAGTTTCCGGGGAGCTGTTTTTT.

This clonotype was found many times. The rearrangement links TRBV2 to TRBJ1-5; 9 nucleotides agree with TRBD1. This CDR3 is 17 amino acids long. V lost 6 bases to trimming and J lost 4 bases; unmatched junction nucleotides: 13. The germline V gene has CDR1 SNHLY and CDR2 FYNNEI. This CDR3 is CASRATGGWDINQPQHF. The DNA for the CDR3 is TGTGCCAGCAGAGCAACAGGGGGCTGGGATATTAATCAGCCCCAGCATTTT.

Notes on this clonotype: This may stem from a read error, because a much larger clone lies one nucleotide away. The conserved final phenylalanine or tryptophan is absent from the CDR3, which likely points to a read error. V is TRBV27 and J is TRBJ2-5; a possible D gene is TRBD1 (5 bases). The CDR3 extends over 14 amino acids. V dropped 8 bases and J dropped 0 bases, with 13 bases sitting between them. Germline V lookup: CDR1 MNHEY, CDR2 SMNVEV (reference sequence). CDR3 in amino acids: CASSWGQDQETQYL. CDR3 nucleotides: TGTGCCAGCTCTTGGGGCCAGGACCAAGAGACCCAGTACCTC.

The chain is built from TRBV20-1 and TRBJ1-5; no definite D call. The CDR3 sequence is 13 residues long. Germline V CDR1 and CDR2: DFQATT, SNEGSKA (reference sequence). The germline V and J ends were trimmed by 4 bases and 1 base, with 8 bases remaining between them. The CDR3 protein is CSATRPSNQPQHF. DNA of the CDR3: TGCAGTGCTACCCGACCGAGCAATCAGCCCCAGCATTTT.

This clonotype was counted many times. The chain combines TRBV28 with TRBJ2-7; D remains unclear. The germline gives CDR1 MDHEN, CDR2 SYDVKM. Trimming took 4 bases from V and 5 from J, leaving 12 bases between them. This CDR3 is 13 amino acids long. The CDR3 DNA follows: TGTGCCAGCAGTTCGCCGTTGGGAAACGAGCAGTACTTC. The encoded protein is CASSSPLGNEQYF. Drawing the rest from reference TRBV28 and TRBJ2-7, the complete variable domain is DVKVTQSSRYLVKRTGEKVFLECVQDMDHENMFWYRQDPGLGLRLIYFSYDVKMKEKGDIPEGYSVSREKKERFSLILESASTNQTSMYLCASSSPLGNEQYFGPGTRLTVT.

This clonotype was seen repeatedly, ten times or more. The rearrangement uses TRBV11-3 and TRBJ1-2; the D gene is possibly TRBD1 (5 bases). The CDR3 is made up of 15 amino acids. Looked up from germline, CDR1 is SGHNT and CDR2 is YENEEA. Deletions cut 5 bases from V and 8 bases from J, with 21 bases between. As DNA, the CDR3 is TGTGCCAGCAGCCCCGACAGCCCCGCGTTATACGGCTACACCTTC. It translates to CASSPDSPALYGYTF.

The gene calls are TRBV19 and TRBJ2-1, with a tentative D call TRBD1 (6 bases). This CDR3 contains 14 residues. Germline V gene lookup returns CDR1 LNHDA and CDR2 SQIVND (reference sequence). V lost 3 bases and J lost 10, with 16 bases in between. The CDR3 protein is CASSILTGKGEQFF. CDR3 in DNA: TGTGCCAGTAGTATCTTAACAGGGAAAGGGGAGCAGTTCTTC.

This sequence joins TRBV6-2 or TRBV6-3 and TRBJ2-7; perhaps TRBD1 as D (6 bases). V lost 2 bases, J lost 6 bases, and 17 bases lay in between. Looked up from germline, CDR1 is MNHEY and CDR2 is SVGEGT. This CDR3 contains 15 residues. This CDR3 reads CASSYRAGVSGEQYF. The CDR3 bases are TGTGCCAGCAGTTACCGAGCAGGGGTCTCGGGCGAGCAGTACTTC.

The chain joins TRBV20-1 to TRBJ1-1, with TRBD1 as a possible D gene (6 bases). Trimming cost V 6 bases and J 1 base, with 12 bases left between them. Looked up from germline, CDR1 is DFQATT and CDR2 is SNEGSKA (reference sequence). CDR3 size: 13 residues. CDR3 nucleotide sequence: TGCAGTGCCTTTGACAGGCAGAACACTGAAGCTTTCTTT. Translated, it gives CSAFDRQNTEAFF.

This clonotype was picked up many times. The V gene is TRBV7-9, the J gene TRBJ2-3, with 13 bases lining up with TRBD2. V dropped 3 bases and J dropped 1; count of bases not matched to a gene: 1. The CDR3 covers 16 residues. Germline lookup yields CDR1 SEHNR and CDR2 FQNEAQ (reference sequence). CDR3 DNA sequence: TGTGCCAGCAGCTTTGGGACTAGCGGGGGCACAGATACGCAGTATTTT. It encodes CASSFGTSGGTDTQYF.

The table lists this clonotype with a few counts. The V call is TRBV7-2, the J call TRBJ2-1; no firm D call. V dropped 7 bases and J dropped 8 bases, with 12 bases sitting between them. The CDR3 totals 12 residues. From germline, CDR1 is SGHTA and CDR2 FQGNSA. The CDR3 sequence: CASNALVDEQFF. For the CDR3, the DNA is TGTGCCAGCAACGCGCTCGTCGATGAGCAGTTCTTC.

This clonotype was found a few times. V gene TRBV2 combines with J gene TRBJ2-2, with TRBD2 as a possible D gene (5 bases). The germline V and J ends were trimmed by 3 bases and 1 base, with 15 bases remaining between them. The CDR3 sequence is 17 residues long. Germline CDR1 and CDR2: SNHLY and FYNNEI. CDR3 residues: CASSDRSAAENTGELFF. The DNA of the CDR3 is TGTGCCAGCAGTGATCGGTCAGCGGCAGAGAACACCGGGGAGCTGTTTTTT.

This clonotype was picked up many times. V is TRBV19 and J is TRBJ2-1; D uncertain. This CDR3 has 16 residues. Trimming shortened V by 3 bases and J by 3 bases, and 15 bases separated the two germline ends. Germline V gene sequence: CDR1 LNHDA, CDR2 SQIVND (reference sequence). The CDR3: CASSIPHGALYNEQFF. The CDR3 nucleotides are TGTGCCAGTAGTATCCCTCACGGCGCCCTCTACAATGAGCAGTTCTTC.

At least ten counts were recorded for this clonotype. The rearrangement uses TRBV12-3 or TRBV12-4 and TRBJ2-1, with 12 bases aligning to TRBD2. Trimming took 1 base from V and 7 from J; bases not matched to a gene: 5. This CDR3 has 16 amino acids. The CDR3 reads CASSLGASGRENEQFF. CDR3 bases: TGTGCCAGCAGTTTAGGGGCTAGCGGGAGGGAGAATGAGCAGTTCTTC.

This clonotype was recorded many times. The genes are TRBV18 and TRBJ2-5; 9 nucleotides line up with TRBD2. Per the germline V gene, CDR1 is KGHSH and CDR2 is LQKENI. V trimming: 6 bases; J trimming: 3 bases; junction bases outside the gene matches: 5. This CDR3 spans 14 amino acids. In nucleotides, the CDR3 is TGTGCCAGCTCTGGGCCTAGCGGGAAAGAGACCCAGTACTTC. Amino acid sequence: CASSGPSGKETQYF.

This clonotype was recorded many times. The V gene is TRBV6-1, the J gene TRBJ2-5; weak D call: TRBD2 (6 bases). This CDR3 is 13 amino acids long. Germline values: CDR1 MNHNS, CDR2 SASEGT. V lost 10 bases, J lost 5 bases, and 17 bases lay in between. CDR3 protein: CATRDSPGETQYF. For the CDR3, the DNA is TGTGCCACCCGGGACTCGCCGGGGGAGACCCAGTACTTC.

This clonotype has just a few counts. The chain uses TRBV6-1 and TRBJ1-1; TRBD1 might be the D (6 bases). V was trimmed by 4 bases and J by 1 base, leaving 13 bases between them. Germline CDR1 and CDR2: MNHNS and SASEGT. The CDR3 length is 15 residues. The CDR3 loop is CASSARGDKNTEAFF. CDR3 DNA: TGTGCCAGCAGTGCACGCGGGGACAAGAACACTGAAGCTTTCTTT.